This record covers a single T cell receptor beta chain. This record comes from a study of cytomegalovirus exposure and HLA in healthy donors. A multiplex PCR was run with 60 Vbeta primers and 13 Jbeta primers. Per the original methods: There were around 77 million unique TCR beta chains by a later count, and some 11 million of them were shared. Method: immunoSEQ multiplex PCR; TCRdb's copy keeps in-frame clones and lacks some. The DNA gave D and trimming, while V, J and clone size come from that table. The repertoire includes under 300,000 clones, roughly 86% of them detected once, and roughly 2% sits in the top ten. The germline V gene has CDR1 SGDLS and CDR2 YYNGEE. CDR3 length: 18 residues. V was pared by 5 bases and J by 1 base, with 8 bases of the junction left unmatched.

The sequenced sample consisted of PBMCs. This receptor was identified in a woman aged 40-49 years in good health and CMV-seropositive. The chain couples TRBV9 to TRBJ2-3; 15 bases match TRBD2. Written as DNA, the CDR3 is TGTGCCAGCAGTCGTGGGACTAGCGGGAGGTTGGGCACAGATACGCAGTATTTT. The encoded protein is CASSRGTSGRLGTDTQYF.